Below, 17 T cell receptor beta chains from the same sample are listed, as sequenced in a study of T cells after posttransplantation cyclophosphamide. Assay: immunoSEQ multiplex PCR; the TCRdb copy retains only in-frame clones and omits some. In the table there are about 50,000 clones, around 94% of which are singletons. The specimen was PBMCs. The receptor set was obtained from a woman in her 30s in good health and a related stem cell transplant donor.

The chain recombines TRBV7-2 with TRBJ1-2; 8 bases match TRBD1. Germline CDR1 is SGHTA and CDR2 is FQGNSA. This CDR3 has 13 residues. Unmatched junction bases numbered 4, after V lost 6 bases and J lost 4 bases. CDR3 bases: TGTGCCAGCAGAGGACAGGGAGGCTATGGCTACACCTTC. Its protein is CASRGQGGYGYTF.

The rearrangement joins TRBV27 to TRBJ1-1, with TRBD1 matching over 7 bases. This CDR3 has 15 amino acids. V gave up 6 bases and J gave up 4 bases; unmatched junction bases: 11. Germline-derived CDR1 and CDR2 are MNHEY and SMNVEV (reference sequence). Here the CDR3 DNA reads TGTGCCAGCAGACGTTTACAGGGGATCGTCACTGAAGCTTTCTTT. Translated, it gives CASRRLQGIVTEAFF.

The chain uses TRBV7-2 and TRBJ2-2; 9 nucleotides align to TRBD2. The CDR3 length is 16 residues. CDR1 and CDR2 from the germline V gene are SGHTA and FQGNSA. The J segment lost 6 bases and the V segment lost 5 bases, leaving 10 bases of the junction unmatched. DNA of the CDR3: TGTGCCAGCAGCACTCCAGTAAGGACTAGCGCCGGGGAGCTGTTTTTT. Its protein product is CASSTPVRTSAGELFF.

The chain is built from TRBV12-5 and TRBJ1-1; D ambiguous. Germline V lookup: CDR1 LGHNT, CDR2 FRNRAP. Trimming took 2 bases from V and 1 from J, leaving 11 bases between them. The CDR3 loop spans 15 amino acids. The CDR3, as DNA: TGTGCTAGTGGTTTGCCCCGACACGAGAACACTGAAGCTTTCTTT. Its translation: CASGLPRHENTEAFF.

The chain carries TRBV2 and TRBJ1-2, with D possibly TRBD1 on 5 matching bases. V dropped 10 bases and J dropped 5 bases, with 14 bases sitting between them. The CDR3 runs to 12 residues. CDR1 is SNHLY and CDR2 is FYNNEI in the germline V gene. The CDR3 DNA sequence: TGTGCCATCACAGACAGAGTTTATGGCTACACCTTC. Its translation is CAITDRVYGYTF.

The V gene is TRBV6-5, the J gene TRBJ2-1; 8 bases fit TRBD1. From germline, CDR1 is MNHEY and CDR2 SVGAGI. The CDR3 has 12 residues. J lost 10 bases, V lost 4 bases, and 3 bases had no gene match. The chain's CDR3 is CASSLQGDEQFF. The CDR3 coding sequence is TGTGCCAGCAGTTTACAGGGGGACGAGCAGTTCTTC.

Only one count was recorded for this clone. The chain has TRBV29-1 and TRBJ2-5; TRBD1 aligns across 7 bases. The CDR3 is 13 residues long. The germline V gene encodes CDR1 SQVTM and CDR2 ANQGSEA. V shed 3 bases, J shed 5 bases, and the junction held 6 bases outside the gene matches. This CDR3 reads CSVELQGVETQYF. Here the CDR3 DNA reads TGCAGCGTTGAGTTGCAGGGGGTGGAGACCCAGTACTTC.

A word on this clone: The conserved phenylalanine or tryptophan is not found at the CDR3 terminus, so this likely reflects a read error. The DNA is omitted, as the CDR3 cannot be located on it reliably, and the CDR3 follows TCRdb's listing. This chain joins TRBV18 and TRBJ1-5; the DNA was not compared with TRBD1, the D call given in the table. CDR1 is KGHSH, CDR2 LQKENI, per germline. A total of 12 residues make up the CDR3, ends included. The CDR3 reads CASSPSLGQAEY.

This chain connects TRBV19 to TRBJ1-1, with TRBD1 as a possible D gene (6 bases). Germline lookup yields CDR1 LNHDA and CDR2 SQIVND (reference sequence). Trimming removed 6 bases from V and 3 bases from J, with 14 bases in between. The CDR3 totals 14 residues. For the CDR3, the DNA is TGTGCCAGTAGGGGGGCTGGGGGCGACACTGAAGCTTTCTTT. Encoded protein: CASRGAGGDTEAFF.

The V gene is TRBV18, the J gene TRBJ1-2; the D is unclear. The CDR3 length is 13 residues. Germline V CDR1 and CDR2: KGHSH, LQKENI. The V end was cut by 6 bases, the J end by 2 bases, with 10 bases between. CDR3: CASSPDYNYGYTF. The CDR3 nucleotides are TGTGCCAGCTCCCCTGACTACAACTATGGCTACACCTTC.

This chain uses TRBV19 with TRBJ2-4, with D possibly matching TRBD2 (7 bases). Trimming cost V 4 bases and J 6 bases, with 13 bases left between them. Germline V gives CDR1 LNHDA, CDR2 SQIVND (reference sequence). The CDR3 totals 14 residues. The CDR3: CASSTGGGGNIQYF. The CDR3 coding sequence is TGTGCCAGTAGTACGGGGGGCGGGGGAAACATTCAGTACTTC.

This chain links TRBV30 with TRBJ2-6; the D gene is possibly TRBD1 (5 bases). Trimming pared 2 bases from V and 0 bases from J, leaving 5 bases between. Germline V CDR1 and CDR2: GTSNPN, SVGIG (reference sequence). The CDR3 spans 14 residues. In DNA, the CDR3 is TGTGCCTGGAGTACAGGCTCTGGGGCCAACGTCCTGACTTTC. The encoded protein is CAWSTGSGANVLTF.

The rearrangement joins TRBV7-9 to TRBJ2-1, with 14 bases lining up with TRBD2. Unmatched junction bases numbered 13, after V lost 5 bases and J lost 7 bases. Germline V lookup: CDR1 SEHNR, CDR2 FQNEAQ (reference sequence). This CDR3 comprises 18 residues. The CDR3 sequence: CASSIRLAGGLVDNEQFF. The CDR3 coding sequence is TGTGCCAGCAGCATCAGACTAGCGGGGGGGCTGGTCGATAATGAGCAGTTCTTC.

This chain links TRBV9 with TRBJ2-7, with D possibly TRBD1 on 6 matching bases. V lost 3 bases and J 6 bases, leaving 10 bases between the germline ends. Per the germline V gene, CDR1 is SGDLS and CDR2 is YYNGEE. CDR3 length: 12 residues. Here the CDR3 reads CASSATGLEQYF. CDR3 coding DNA: TGTGCCAGCAGCGCCACAGGGCTCGAGCAGTACTTC.

The V gene is TRBV6-5, the J gene TRBJ1-1, with 8 bases fitting TRBD1. Trimming cost V 2 bases and J 5 bases; bases outside gene matches: 1. CDR1 is MNHEY, CDR2 SVGAGI, per germline. This CDR3 contains 13 residues. CDR3 sequence: CASSYDRGTEAFF. In DNA, the CDR3 is TGTGCCAGCAGTTACGACAGGGGAACTGAAGCTTTCTTT.

This clone occurred once. This chain links TRBV7-3 with TRBJ2-1, with 9 bases that match TRBD2. The J segment lost 4 bases and the V segment lost 5 bases, leaving 6 bases of the junction unmatched. This CDR3 is 15 amino acids long. The germline gives CDR1 SGHTA, CDR2 FQGTGA. DNA for the CDR3: TGTGCCAGCAGCCCGGCGGGGGGGCCATACAATGAGCAGTTCTTC. Protein product: CASSPAGGPYNEQFF.

The chain employs TRBV6-5 and TRBJ2-7; 9 nucleotides line up with TRBD1. From germline, CDR1 is MNHEY and CDR2 SVGAGI. Losses at the gene ends were 2 bases for V and 5 bases for J; bases not matched to a gene: 4. The CDR3 is 14 residues long. CDR3 coding DNA: TGTGCCAGCAGTTACGGGGACAGGGCCCACGAGCAGTACTTC. This encodes CASSYGDRAHEQYF.